This record concerns one T cell receptor beta chain sequence. These data are taken from a study of T-cell memory formation after mild COVID-19. TCRdb redid the calling of the 5' RACE reads with MiXCR, one entry per CDR3 protein. This sample has about 470,000 distinct CDR3 sequences; around 27% occur once, and the top ten carry around 12%. Germline lookup yields CDR1 SGHRS and CDR2 YFSETQ. This CDR3 has 15 amino acids. V lost 2 bases to trimming and J lost 5 bases, with 16 bases between them. This chain connects TRBV5-1 to TRBJ2-5; maybe TRBD2 (6 bases). Material: PBMCs or a T cell subset sorted from them (not recorded which). This receptor was identified in an adult woman who had mild COVID-19 (a few samples of this study predate the infection). Cell type and time point are not known. The CDR3 DNA follows: TGCGCCAGCAGCTTAGAGATCGGAGGGCCCGAGACCCAGTACTTC. Protein: CASSLEIGGPETQYF.